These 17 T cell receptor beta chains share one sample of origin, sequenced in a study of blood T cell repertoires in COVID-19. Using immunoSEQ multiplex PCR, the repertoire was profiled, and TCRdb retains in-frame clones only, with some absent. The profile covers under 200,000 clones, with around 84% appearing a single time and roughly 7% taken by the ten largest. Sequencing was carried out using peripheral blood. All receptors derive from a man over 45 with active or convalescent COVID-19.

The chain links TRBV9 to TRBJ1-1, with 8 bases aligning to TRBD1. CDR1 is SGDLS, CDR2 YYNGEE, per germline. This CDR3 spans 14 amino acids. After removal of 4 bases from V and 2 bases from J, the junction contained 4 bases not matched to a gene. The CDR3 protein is CASSFGTGNTEAFF. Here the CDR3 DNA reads TGTGCCAGCAGCTTTGGGACAGGAAACACTGAAGCTTTCTTT.

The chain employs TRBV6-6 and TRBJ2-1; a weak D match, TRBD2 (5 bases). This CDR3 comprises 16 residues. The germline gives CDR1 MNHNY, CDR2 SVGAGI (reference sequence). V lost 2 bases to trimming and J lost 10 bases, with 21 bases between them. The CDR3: CASSYPHGMEQDEQFF. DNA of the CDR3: TGTGCCAGCAGTTACCCCCACGGGATGGAGCAGGACGAGCAGTTCTTC.

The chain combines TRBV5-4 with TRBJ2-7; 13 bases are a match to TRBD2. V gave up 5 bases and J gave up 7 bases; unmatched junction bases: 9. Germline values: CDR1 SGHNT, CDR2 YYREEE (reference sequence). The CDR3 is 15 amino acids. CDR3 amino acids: CASRDGTSGIWEQYF. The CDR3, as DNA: TGTGCCAGCAGAGACGGGACTAGCGGGATCTGGGAGCAGTACTTC.

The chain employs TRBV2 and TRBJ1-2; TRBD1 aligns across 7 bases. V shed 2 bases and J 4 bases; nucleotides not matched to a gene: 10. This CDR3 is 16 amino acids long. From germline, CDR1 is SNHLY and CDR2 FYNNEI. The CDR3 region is CASSESQGGTVYGYTF. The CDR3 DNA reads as TGTGCCAGCAGTGAAAGCCAAGGTGGGACAGTCTATGGCTACACCTTC.

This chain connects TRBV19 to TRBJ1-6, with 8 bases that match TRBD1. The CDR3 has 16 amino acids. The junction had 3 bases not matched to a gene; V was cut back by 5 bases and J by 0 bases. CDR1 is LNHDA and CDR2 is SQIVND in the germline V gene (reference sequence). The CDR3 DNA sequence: TGTGCCAGTAGTGGACAGGGCTCCTCCTATAATTCACCCCTCCACTTT. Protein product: CASSGQGSSYNSPLHF.

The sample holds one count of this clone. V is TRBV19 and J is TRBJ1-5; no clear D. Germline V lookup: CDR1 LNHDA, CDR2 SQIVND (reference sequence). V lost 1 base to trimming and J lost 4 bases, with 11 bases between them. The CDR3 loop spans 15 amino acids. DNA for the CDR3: TGTGCCAGTAGTATAGGGCCGGGCGGGAATCAGCCCCAGCATTTT. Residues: CASSIGPGGNQPQHF.

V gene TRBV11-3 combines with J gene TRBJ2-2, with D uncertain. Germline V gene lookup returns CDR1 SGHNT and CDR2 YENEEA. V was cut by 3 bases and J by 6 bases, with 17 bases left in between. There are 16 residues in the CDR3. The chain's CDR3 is CASSFLGTGYAGELFF. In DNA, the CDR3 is TGTGCCAGCAGCTTCCTTGGCACCGGGTACGCCGGGGAGCTGTTTTTT. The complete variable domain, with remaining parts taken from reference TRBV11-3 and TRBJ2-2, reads EAGVVQSPRYKIIEKKQPVAFWCNPISGHNTLYWYLQNLGQGPELLIRYENEEAVDDSQLPKDRFSAERLKGVDSTLKIQPAELGDSAVYLCASSFLGTGYAGELFFGEGSRLTVL.

The CDR3 spells CASSPRSGNEYEQFF. Here the CDR3 DNA reads TGCGCCAGCAGCCCCAGGAGCGGGAACGAGTATGAGCAGTTCTTC. The chain employs TRBV5-1 and TRBJ2-1, with TRBD2 matching over 7 bases. In germline, CDR1 is SGHRS, CDR2 YFSETQ. The CDR3 extends over 15 amino acids. The J segment lost 8 bases and the V segment lost 4 bases, leaving 12 bases of the junction unmatched. The full variable domain, rest sourced from reference TRBV5-1 and TRBJ2-1, is KAGVTQTPRYLIKTRGQQVTLSCSPISGHRSVSWYQQTPGQGLQFLFEYFSETQRNKGNFPGRFSGRQFSNSRSEMNVSTLELGDSALYLCASSPRSGNEYEQFFGPGTRLTVL.

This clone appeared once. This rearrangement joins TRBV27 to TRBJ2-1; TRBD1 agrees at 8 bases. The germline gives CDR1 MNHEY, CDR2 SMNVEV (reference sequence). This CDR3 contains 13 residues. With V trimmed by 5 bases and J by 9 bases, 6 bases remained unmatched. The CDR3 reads CASSNQGAGEQFF. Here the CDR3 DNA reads TGTGCCAGCAGTAACCAGGGGGCGGGTGAGCAGTTCTTC.

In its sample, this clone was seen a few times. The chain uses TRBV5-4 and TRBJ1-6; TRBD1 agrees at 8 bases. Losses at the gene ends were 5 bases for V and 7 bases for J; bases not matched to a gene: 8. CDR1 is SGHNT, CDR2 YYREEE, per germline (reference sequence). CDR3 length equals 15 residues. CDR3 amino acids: CASRSTGQGNSPLHF. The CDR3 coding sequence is TGTGCCAGCAGATCCACCGGACAGGGAAATTCACCCCTCCACTTT.

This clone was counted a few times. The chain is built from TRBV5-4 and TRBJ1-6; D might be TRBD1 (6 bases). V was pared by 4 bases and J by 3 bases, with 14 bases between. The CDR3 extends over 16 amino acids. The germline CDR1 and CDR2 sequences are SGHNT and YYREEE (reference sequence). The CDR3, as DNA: TGTGCCAGCAGCGGAAAACAGGGATACTATAATTCACCCCTCCACTTT. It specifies CASSGKQGYYNSPLHF.

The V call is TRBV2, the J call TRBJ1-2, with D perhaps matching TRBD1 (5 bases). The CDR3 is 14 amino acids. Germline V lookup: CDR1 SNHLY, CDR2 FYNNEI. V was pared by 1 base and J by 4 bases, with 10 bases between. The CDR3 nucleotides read TGTGCCAGCAGTGAAGGGGGCAGCTTCTATGGCTACACCTTC. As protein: CASSEGGSFYGYTF.

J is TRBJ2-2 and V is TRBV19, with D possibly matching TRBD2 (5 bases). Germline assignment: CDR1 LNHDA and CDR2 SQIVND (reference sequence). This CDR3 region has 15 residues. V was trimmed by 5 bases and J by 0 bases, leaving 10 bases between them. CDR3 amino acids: CASSEGGSNTGELFF. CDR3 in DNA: TGTGCCAGTAGTGAGGGCGGGTCGAACACCGGGGAGCTGTTTTTT.

The CDR3 nucleotides are TGTGCCACCAGCAGAGAGAGGCCCCCTAATCAGAACCTCCACTTT. It translates to CATSRERPPNQNLHF. V usage is TRBV15 and J usage is TRBJ1-6; no firm D call. V was clipped by 0 bases and J by 15 bases, with 18 bases between them. The CDR3 contains 15 residues. Germline assignment: CDR1 LNHNV and CDR2 YYDKDF (reference sequence).

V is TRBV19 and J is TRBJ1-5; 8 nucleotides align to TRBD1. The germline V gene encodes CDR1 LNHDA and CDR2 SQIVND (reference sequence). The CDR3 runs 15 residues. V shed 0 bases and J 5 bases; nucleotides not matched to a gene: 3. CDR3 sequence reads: CASSIEATGDQPQHF. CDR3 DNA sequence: TGTGCCAGTAGTATAGAGGCGACAGGGGATCAGCCCCAGCATTTT.

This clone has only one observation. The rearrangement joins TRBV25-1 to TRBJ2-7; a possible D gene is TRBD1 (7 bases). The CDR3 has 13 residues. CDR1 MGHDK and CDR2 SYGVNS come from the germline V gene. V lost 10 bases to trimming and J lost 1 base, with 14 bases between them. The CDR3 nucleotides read TGTGCCACGACCAGGGGGACTTCCTACGAGCAGTACTTC. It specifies CATTRGTSYEQYF.

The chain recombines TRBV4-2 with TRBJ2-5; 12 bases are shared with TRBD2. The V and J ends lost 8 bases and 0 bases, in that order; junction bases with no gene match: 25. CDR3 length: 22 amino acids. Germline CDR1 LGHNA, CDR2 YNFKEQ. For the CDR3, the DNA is TGTGCCAGCCGCCCCGTGAGGGGAAGAGGACTAGCGGGACAGAGGTACCAAGAGACCCAGTACTTC. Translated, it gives CASRPVRGRGLAGQRYQETQYF.